These T cell receptor beta chains were read from a single sample in a study of CD8 T cells in Susac syndrome. Each CDR3 protein is one row after TCRdb ran MiXCR on the immunoSEQ multiplex PCR reads. The sample includes some 120,000 distinct CDR3 sequences, approximately 90% of them seen just once. The specimen sequenced was CD8+ T cells from PBMCs. The receptors were sampled from a human donor in good health. CDR3s include the opening cysteine and the closing phenylalanine or tryptophan. D genes are given only for firm matches. For some rows the clone size is stated as once, few or many, or as a class when expanded; others skip it.

v_call	clone_size	j_call	d_call	cdr3_aa	cdr3_nt
TRBV9	.	TRBJ2-6	.	CASSVWESGANVLTF	TGTGCCAGCAGCGTTTGGGAGTCTGGGGCCAACGTCCTGACTTTC
TRBV7-2	.	TRBJ1-1	.	CASSLVLGAGTEAFF	TGTGCCAGCAGCTTAGTTCTGGGGGCGGGCACTGAAGCTTTCTTT
TRBV7-9	.	TRBJ1-2	TRBD1	CASSPPRTGGDGYTF	TGTGCCAGCAGCCCCCCTAGGACAGGGGGAGATGGCTACACCTTC
TRBV27	once	TRBJ1-2	.	CASRMTGLNYGYTF	TGTGCCAGCCGAATGACAGGACTGAACTATGGCTACACCTTC
TRBV24-1	.	TRBJ2-3	TRBD1	CATSDRTGPDTQYF	TGTGCCACCAGTGACCGGACAGGCCCAGATACGCAGTATTTT
TRBV30	.	TRBJ2-1	TRBD2	CAWSPLGTSGRVYEQFF	TGTGCCTGGAGTCCCCTGGGGACTAGCGGGAGGGTTTATGAGCAGTTCTTC
TRBV19	.	TRBJ2-7	.	CASSITPQGGEQYF	TGTGCCAGTAGTATTACCCCACAGGGAGGCGAGCAGTACTTC
TRBV20-1	.	TRBJ1-6	TRBD1	CSARGNQGAIGNSPLHF	TGCAGTGCTAGAGGGAACCAGGGGGCGATTGGGAATTCACCCCTCCACTTT
TRBV6-6	.	TRBJ1-1	TRBD1	CASRDRERRTEAFF	TGTGCCAGCAGGGACAGGGAACGTCGGACTGAAGCTTTCTTT
TRBV19	.	TRBJ2-7	.	CASSIGHEQYF	TGTGCCAGTAGTATCGGCCACGAGCAGTACTTC
TRBV7-2	.	TRBJ2-5	.	CASSRPNQETQYF	TGTGCCAGCAGCCGGCCTAATCAAGAGACCCAGTACTTC
TRBV6-5	.	TRBJ1-5	.	CASRMGNQPQHF	TGTGCCAGTAGGATGGGCAATCAGCCCCAGCATTTT
TRBV12-3/TRBV12-4	once	TRBJ1-1	.	CASSFGGMNTEAFF	TGTGCCAGCAGTTTCGGGGGGATGAACACTGAAGCTTTCTTT
TRBV6-5	once	TRBJ1-2	.	CASAEITNYGYTF	TGTGCCAGCGCGGAGATTACTAACTATGGCTACACCTTC
TRBV14	once	TRBJ1-1	TRBD1	CASSQGQGSETEAFF	TGTGCCAGCAGCCAAGGACAGGGGTCGGAGACTGAAGCTTTCTTT
TRBV4-3	.	TRBJ1-3	TRBD1	CASSQDLGGTGNTIYF	TGCGCCAGCAGCCAAGATCTAGGGGGCACTGGAAACACCATATATTTT
TRBV29-1	.	TRBJ2-2	.	CSAGENTGELFF	TGCAGCGCTGGGGAAAACACCGGGGAGCTGTTTTTT
TRBV12-3/TRBV12-4	.	TRBJ2-2	TRBD2	CASSFSSGVTGELFF	TGTGCCAGCAGTTTCTCTAGCGGGGTCACCGGGGAGCTGTTTTTT
TRBV20-1	.	TRBJ2-5	.	CSARTGVSVATQYF	TGCAGTGCTAGGACGGGAGTCAGCGTGGCGACCCAGTACTTC
TRBV6-5	.	TRBJ2-1	TRBD2	CASSYSRSGSGNEQFF	TGTGCCAGCAGTTACTCGCGCAGCGGGAGCGGCAATGAGCAGTTCTTC
TRBV24-1	.	TRBJ2-3	TRBD2	CATSETSGGGADTLYF	TGTGCCACCAGTGAGACTAGCGGAGGTGGGGCAGATACGCTGTATTTT
TRBV12-3/TRBV12-4	.	TRBJ2-1	.	CASSPVGARRRNEQFF	TGTGCCAGCAGTCCGGTTGGAGCGAGGAGGCGGAATGAGCAGTTCTTC
TRBV12-3/TRBV12-4	.	TRBJ1-5	TRBD1	CASSPPDRGGNQPQHF	TGTGCCAGCAGTCCCCCTGACAGGGGCGGCAATCAGCCCCAGCATTTT
TRBV11-2	.	TRBJ2-7	.	CASSLDLGGRTYEQYF	TGTGCCAGCAGCTTAGATCTAGGGGGTCGGACCTACGAGCAGTACTTC
TRBV3-1	once	TRBJ1-1	.	CASSQDFGPTAEAFF	TGTGCCAGCAGCCAAGATTTCGGGCCGACGGCTGAAGCTTTCTTT
TRBV7-2	.	TRBJ1-2	.	CASSLDPGADAYGYTF	TGTGCCAGCAGCTTAGACCCAGGGGCCGACGCCTATGGCTACACCTTC
TRBV2	.	TRBJ2-7	.	CASLQLSYEQYF	TGTGCCAGCCTACAGCTTTCCTACGAGCAGTACTTC
TRBV7-8	.	TRBJ2-1	TRBD2	CASSPGLAGHGDEQFF	TGTGCCAGCAGCCCTGGACTAGCGGGGCACGGGGATGAGCAGTTCTTC
TRBV6-6	.	TRBJ2-7	TRBD2	CASRLGGEQYF	TGTGCCAGCAGGCTGGGGGGGGAGCAGTACTTC
TRBV29-1	.	TRBJ1-1	.	CSVELPENTEAFF	TGCAGCGTTGAACTACCCGAAAACACTGAAGCTTTCTTT
TRBV12-3/TRBV12-4	.	TRBJ1-5	.	CASSANQGYSNQPQHF	TGTGCCAGCAGTGCCAACCAGGGATATAGCAATCAGCCCCAGCATTTT
TRBV2	few	TRBJ1-1	.	CASVLGQANTEAFF	TGTGCCAGCGTGTTGGGGCAGGCGAACACTGAAGCTTTCTTT
TRBV19	.	TRBJ1-2	TRBD1	CATGQGADGYTF	TGTGCCACAGGACAGGGGGCGGATGGCTACACCTTC